The 9 T cell receptor beta chains below come from one sample, sequenced in a study of blood T cell repertoires in COVID-19. Assay: immunoSEQ multiplex PCR; the TCRdb copy retains only in-frame clones and omits some. The sample lists around 100,000 clones, 70% to 90% seen once, with 3% to 3.5% in the top ten. Source material: peripheral blood. All receptors derive from a middle-aged man with acute or convalescent COVID-19.

The chain has TRBV7-6 and TRBJ1-2, with 8 bases identical to TRBD1. This CDR3 contains 14 residues. CDR1 is SGHVS, CDR2 FNYEAQ, per germline. Trimming removed 2 bases from V and 6 bases from J; junction bases left unmatched: 5. CDR3 sequence: CASSLSQGADGYTF. As DNA, the CDR3 is TGTGCCAGCAGCTTATCGCAGGGGGCGGATGGCTACACCTTC.

This chain connects TRBV4-3 to TRBJ2-1; possible D gene TRBD1, 5 bases. V was cut by 1 base and J by 2 bases, with 9 bases left in between. CDR3 length: 15 amino acids. Germline values: CDR1 LGHNA, CDR2 YSLEER. The CDR3: CASSQGTSTYNEQFF. Written as DNA, the CDR3 is TGCGCCAGCAGCCAAGGGACATCCACCTACAATGAGCAGTTCTTC.

The V gene is TRBV4-3, the J gene TRBJ1-2; D unclear. V was pared by 1 base and J by 1 base, with 7 bases between. Germline V lookup: CDR1 LGHNA, CDR2 YSLEER. CDR3 size: 14 residues. CDR3 coding DNA: TGCGCCAGCAGCCAAGTAACGGGTAACTATGGCTACACCTTC. Translation: CASSQVTGNYGYTF.

Here the CDR3 reads CASSWTRVQETQYF. The CDR3 region has the DNA TGCGCCAGCAGCTGGACCAGGGTTCAAGAGACCCAGTACTTC. The gene calls are TRBV5-1 and TRBJ2-5; a possible D gene is TRBD1 (5 bases). The germline CDR1 and CDR2 sequences are SGHRS and YFSETQ. Trimming cost V 3 bases and J 2 bases, with 11 bases left between them. The CDR3 is made up of 14 amino acids.

The J gene is TRBJ2-1, the V gene TRBV7-9; D might be TRBD1 (5 bases). V lost 5 bases to trimming and J lost 8 bases, with 22 bases between them. CDR1 and CDR2 (germline): SEHNR, FQNEAQ (reference sequence). The length of the CDR3 is 16 residues. DNA for the CDR3: TGTGCCAGCAGCCTTCCACTGACCTCCAGGGAACATGAGCAGTTCTTC. Amino acids: CASSLPLTSREHEQFF. The variable domain in full, with the rest retrieved from reference TRBV7-9 and TRBJ2-1, is DTGVSQNPRHKITKRGQNVTFRCDPISEHNRLYWYRQTLGQGPEFLTYFQNEAQLEKSRLLSDRFSAERPKGSFSTLEIQRTEQGDSAMYLCASSLPLTSREHEQFFGPGTRLTVL.

The chain carries TRBV7-2 and TRBJ2-6; tentatively, D is TRBD2 (6 bases). The CDR3 consists of 17 residues. Germline lookup yields CDR1 SGHTA and CDR2 FQGNSA. The V and J ends lost 1 base and 4 bases respectively, with 14 bases between them. The CDR3 DNA reads TGTGCCAGCAGCTTAGGGGGCGGGGTCGGCGGGGCCAACGTCCTGACTTTC. Its translation: CASSLGGGVGGANVLTF.

The chain joins TRBV19 to TRBJ2-3; 7 bases are shared with TRBD1. This CDR3 has 14 residues. CDR1 and CDR2 (germline): LNHDA, SQIVND (reference sequence). Germline trimming cut 6 bases from V and 2 bases from J; bases unmatched to any gene: 5. The chain's CDR3 is CASSPQGVTDTQYF. CDR3 sequence (DNA): TGTGCCAGTAGCCCTCAGGGGGTCACAGATACGCAGTATTTT.

This chain uses TRBV11-3 with TRBJ2-5, with 11 bases that match TRBD1. Trimming took 4 bases from V and 4 from J; bases not matched to a gene: 2. This CDR3 region has 14 residues. CDR1 is SGHNT, CDR2 YENEEA, per germline. CDR3 sequence (DNA): TGTGCCAGCAGCTCAGGACAGGGGGCAGAGACCCAGTACTTC. Amino acids: CASSSGQGAETQYF.

The rearrangement joins TRBV3-1 (or the pseudogene TRBV3-2) to TRBJ2-7, with 10 bases matching TRBD1. CDR3 length: 14 amino acids. Looked up from germline, CDR1 is LGHDT and CDR2 is YNNKEL (reference sequence). V dropped 4 bases and J dropped 3; count of bases not matched to a gene: 3. The CDR3 is CASSLRTGGYEQYF. CDR3 DNA sequence: TGTGCCAGCAGCCTCAGGACAGGGGGCTACGAGCAGTACTTC.